These 11 T cell receptor beta chains were sequenced from one sample in a study of tumor-infiltrating lymphocytes in primary liver carcinoma. TCR beta cDNA came from about 500 ng total RNA, primed with a constant-region primer. TCR beta libraries came from three nested multiplex PCR rounds using slightly modified ARM-PCR. It was with TRBV1-TRBV30 forward primers and a C-beta reverse primer that the first two PCR rounds were run, at about 9 cycles each. TCRdb redid the calling of the multiplex PCR reads with MiXCR, one entry per CDR3 protein. The repertoire holds about 330,000 distinct CDR3 sequences, with 65% as singletons. Unsorted whole blood served as the source of blood RNA, and germline DNA was extracted as well. Sample: peripheral blood. Source of these receptors: a man aged 40-49 years with primary liver carcinoma and hepatitis B virus infection.

V usage is TRBV28 and J usage is TRBJ2-1; tentative D call: TRBD2 (5 bases). V was cut by 2 bases and J by 15 bases, with 14 bases left in between. Germline values: CDR1 MDHEN, CDR2 SYDVKM. The CDR3 covers 12 residues. The DNA of the CDR3 is TGTGCCAGCAGTTTAGGGTCCTCCGAGGGGTTCTTC. Translated, it gives CASSLGSSEGFF.

The chain links TRBV11-2 to TRBJ2-1; 8 bases map to TRBD2. Trimming removed 5 bases from V and 8 bases from J; junction bases left unmatched: 11. The CDR3 loop spans 15 amino acids. CDR1 SGHAT and CDR2 FQNNGV come from the germline V gene. CDR3 sequence reads: CASSAHPAGDHEQFF. The CDR3 DNA reads TGTGCCAGCAGCGCCCATCCAGCGGGGGACCATGAGCAGTTCTTC.

Regarding this clonotype: One end of the junction does not line up with germline, which may come from a read error. This chain uses TRBV30 with TRBJ1-1; possible D gene TRBD1, 5 bases. The CDR3 totals 14 residues. Germline loops: CDR1 GTSNPN, CDR2 SVGIG (reference sequence). In DNA, the CDR3 is TGTGTCTGGAGACCTTTAAGGGGGAACACTGAAGCTTTCTTT. Its protein product is CVWRPLRGNTEAFF.

On this clonotype: One base away lies a much larger clone, so this may be a sequencing read error. The J gene is TRBJ1-3, the V gene TRBV12-3 or TRBV12-4; D possibly corresponds to TRBD1 (6 bases). The CDR3 loop spans 14 amino acids. The CDR3 protein is CASSFGGPGITIYF. DNA of the CDR3: TGTGCCAGCAGTTTCGGGGGCCCTGGAATCACCATATATTTT.

Worth noting for this clonotype: One end of the junction fails to match germline, which may point to a read error. The chain couples TRBV11-2 to TRBJ1-1; tentatively, D is TRBD1 (5 bases). The V gene's germline CDR1 is SGHAT and CDR2 FQNNGV. The CDR3 length is 15 residues. The CDR3 DNA sequence: TGTGCCAGCAACCGAACGACGACAGAGAACACTGAAGCTCTCTTT. Residues: CASNRTTTENTEALF. Full variable domain (rest looked up from reference TRBV11-2 and TRBJ1-1): EAGVAQSPRYKIIEKRQSVAFWCNPISGHATLYWYQQILGQGPKLLIQFQNNGVVDDSQLPKDRFSAERLKGVDSTLKIQPAKLEDSAVYLCASNRTTTENTEALFGQGTRLTVV.

This clonotype was detected only a few times. The DNA for the CDR3 is TGTGCCAGCGAGGACGAGGGAAACACCATATATTTT. Residues: CASEDEGNTIYF. The genes are TRBV5-5 and TRBJ1-3, with D hard to call. The germline V gene encodes CDR1 SGHKS and CDR2 YYEKEE (reference sequence). This CDR3 contains 12 residues. The V end was cut by 7 bases, the J end by 4 bases, with 9 bases between.

The genes are TRBV30 and TRBJ1-4, with 7 bases lining up with TRBD1. Germline CDR1 GTSNPN, CDR2 SVGIG (reference sequence). Trimming took 4 bases from V and 8 from J; bases not matched to a gene: 10. The CDR3 consists of 14 residues. In DNA, the CDR3 is TGTGCCTGGAACACGGGCCAGGGGGACGAAAAACTGTTTTTT. It encodes CAWNTGQGDEKLFF. The variable domain in full, with the rest retrieved from reference TRBV30 and TRBJ1-4, is SQTIHQWPATLVQPVGSPLSLECTVEGTSNPNLYWYRQAAGRGLQLLFYSVGIGQISSEVPQNLSASRPQDRQFILSSKKLLLSDSGFYLCAWNTGQGDEKLFFGSGTQLSVL.

This clonotype qualifies as medium-sized. This chain connects TRBV11-2 to TRBJ1-2; 7 bases align to TRBD1. The ends lost 5 bases at V and 8 bases at J; junction bases unmatched: 8. Germline CDR1 is SGHAT and CDR2 is FQNNGV. CDR3 length: 13 amino acids. CDR3 bases: TGTGCCAGCAGCCAAACAGGGGTTAGCGGCTACACCTTC. Amino acids: CASSQTGVSGYTF. The whole variable domain, filled in from reference TRBV11-2 and TRBJ1-2, reads EAGVAQSPRYKIIEKRQSVAFWCNPISGHATLYWYQQILGQGPKLLIQFQNNGVVDDSQLPKDRFSAERLKGVDSTLKIQPAKLEDSAVYLCASSQTGVSGYTFGSGTRLTVV.

With regard to this clonotype: This could be a read error, since a much larger clone is one nucleotide away. The rearrangement joins TRBV29-1 to TRBJ2-3; D gene uncertain. The CDR3 spans 13 residues. Germline V CDR1 and CDR2: SQVTM, ANQGSEA. DNA for the CDR3: TGCAGCGTCGAATTAGCACACACAGATACGAAGTATTTT. This gives the protein CSVELAHTDTKYF.

The rearrangement joins TRBV30 to TRBJ2-7; 9 bases align to TRBD2. Germline CDR1 reads GTSNPN; CDR2 reads SVGIG (reference sequence). V dropped 0 bases and J dropped 6; count of bases not matched to a gene: 0. The CDR3 totals 12 residues. The chain's CDR3 is CAWSVAGGEQYF. The DNA of the CDR3 is TGTGCCTGGAGTGTAGCGGGAGGCGAGCAGTACTTC.

To note about this clonotype: Its ends do not fully match the called genes, so a read error is possible. V gene TRBV10-3 combines with J gene TRBJ2-3, with D perhaps matching TRBD1 (6 bases). This CDR3 region has 14 residues. Germline V gives CDR1 ENHRY, CDR2 SYGVKD. The CDR3 sequence is CAISESTGTDMQYF. The CDR3 DNA reads TGTGCCATCAGTGAGTCGACAGGCACAGATATGCAGTATTTT.